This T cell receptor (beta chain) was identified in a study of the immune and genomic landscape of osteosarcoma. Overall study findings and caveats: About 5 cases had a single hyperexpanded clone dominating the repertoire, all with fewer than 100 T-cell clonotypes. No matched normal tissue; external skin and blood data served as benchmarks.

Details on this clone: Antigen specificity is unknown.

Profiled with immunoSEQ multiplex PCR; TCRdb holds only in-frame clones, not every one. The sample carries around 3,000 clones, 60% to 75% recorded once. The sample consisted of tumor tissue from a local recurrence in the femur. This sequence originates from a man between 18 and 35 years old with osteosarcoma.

The CDR3 spells CASKPGQGFYEQYF. CDR3 bases: TGTGCCAGCAAGCCGGGACAGGGTTTTTACGAGCAGTACTTC. The chain employs TRBV2 and TRBJ2-7; 9 bases match TRBD1. Per germline, CDR1 SNHLY and CDR2 FYNNEI. V was clipped by 7 bases and J by 4 bases; unmatched bases: 8. The CDR3 contains 14 residues.